This TCR beta chain was identified in a study of blood T cell repertoires in COVID-19. Original data processing: Using reference gene primer amplification, nucleated cell counts were estimated. Sequencing used immunoSEQ multiplex PCR; TCRdb keeps in-frame clones, though not all of them. D and trimming were read from the DNA, whereas the V and J calls and clone size are those reported in that table. The repertoire consists of tens of thousands of clones, with around 92% occurring once and the leading ten covering 4.6%. V dropped 6 bases and J dropped 5 bases, with 11 bases sitting between them. This CDR3 region has 12 residues. CDR1 is MNHNY, CDR2 SVGAGI, per germline (reference sequence).

The TCR comes from a man over 45 with active COVID-19. Sample: peripheral blood. V gene TRBV6-6 combines with J gene TRBJ2-7; D is perhaps TRBD1 (5 bases). The DNA for the CDR3 is TGTGCCAGCAGGAGCAGGGTACACGAGCAGTACTTC. It translates to CASRSRVHEQYF.